This T cell receptor (beta chain) derives from a study of beta chain features in type 1 diabetes. Expressed TCRB transcripts were sequenced after all isolated RNA was converted to cDNA. Deep immunoSEQ sequencing covered naive, central memory and regulatory T cell samples. Sequencing used immunoSEQ multiplex PCR; TCRdb keeps in-frame clones, though not all of them. The data contain some 150,000 clones, roughly 9.3% of them seen just once; the ten biggest clones take up 0.55% to 0.65%. This clone was counted a few times. Trimming took off 1 base at V and 0 bases at J, with 7 bases between the two ends. The CDR3 is 15 amino acids. The V gene's germline CDR1 is SGHAT and CDR2 FQNNGV.

The chain links TRBV11-2 to TRBJ1-5, with D maybe TRBD1 (5 bases). What was sequenced was central memory CD4+ T cells from blood. This clonotype originated in a woman in her 40s in good health. The CDR3 nucleotides are TGTGCCAGCAGCTTAGCAGGGAATAGCAATCAGCCCCAGCATTTT. It specifies CASSLAGNSNQPQHF.